The clone carrying this TCR beta chain was counted ten times or more. Antigen: not known. Trimming cost V 5 bases and J 2 bases; bases outside gene matches: 7. The CDR3 spans 15 residues. TCRdb ran MiXCR on the reads and lists one entry per CDR3 protein. The data hold about 770,000 distinct CDR3 sequences, with roughly 28% observed a single time. The sample belongs to a study of T cell repertoires in cytomegalovirus infection. The origin of this receptor is a human donor in good health (CMV status not recorded). Some clones in this sample may be carry-over from other donors' samples. The J gene is TRBJ2-7, the V gene TRBV12-3 or TRBV12-4; 9 positions match TRBD1. Specimen: cultured CD8+ T cells from PBMCs, collected from culture after CMV antigen stimulation. CDR3 amino acids: CASSPGQGRPYEQYF. In DNA, the CDR3 is TGTGCCAGCAGTCCCGGACAGGGGAGGCCCTACGAGCAGTACTTC.